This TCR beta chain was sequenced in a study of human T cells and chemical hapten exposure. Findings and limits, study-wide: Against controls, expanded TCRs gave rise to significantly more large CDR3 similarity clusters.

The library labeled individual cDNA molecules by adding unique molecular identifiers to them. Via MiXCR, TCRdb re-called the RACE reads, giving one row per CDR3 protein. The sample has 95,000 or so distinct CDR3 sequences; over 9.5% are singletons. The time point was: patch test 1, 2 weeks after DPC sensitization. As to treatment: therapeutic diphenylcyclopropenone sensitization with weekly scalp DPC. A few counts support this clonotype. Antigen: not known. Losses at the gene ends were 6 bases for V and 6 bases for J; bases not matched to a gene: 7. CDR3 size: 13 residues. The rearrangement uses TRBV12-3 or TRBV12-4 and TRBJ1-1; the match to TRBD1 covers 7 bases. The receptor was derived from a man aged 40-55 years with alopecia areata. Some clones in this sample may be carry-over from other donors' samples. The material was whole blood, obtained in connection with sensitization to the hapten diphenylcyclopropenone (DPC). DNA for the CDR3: TGTGCCAGCAGCCGGAATACAGGGGCTGAAGCTTTCTTT. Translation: CASSRNTGAEAFF.